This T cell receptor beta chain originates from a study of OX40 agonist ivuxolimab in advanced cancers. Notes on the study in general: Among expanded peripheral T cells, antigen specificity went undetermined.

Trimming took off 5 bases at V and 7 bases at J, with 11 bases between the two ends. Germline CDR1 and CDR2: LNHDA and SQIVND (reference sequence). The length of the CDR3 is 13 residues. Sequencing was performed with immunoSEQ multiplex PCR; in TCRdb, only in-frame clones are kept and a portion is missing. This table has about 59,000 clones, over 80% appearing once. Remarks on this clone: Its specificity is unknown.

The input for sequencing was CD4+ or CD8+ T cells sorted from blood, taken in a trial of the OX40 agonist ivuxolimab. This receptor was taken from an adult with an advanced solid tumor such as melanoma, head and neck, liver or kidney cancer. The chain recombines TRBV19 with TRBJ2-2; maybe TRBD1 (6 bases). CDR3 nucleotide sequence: TGTGCCAGTAGTTTTTCAGGGGACGGGGAGCTGTTTTTT. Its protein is CASSFSGDGELFF.